These 26 T cell receptor beta chains were all obtained from the same sample, sequenced in a study of blood T cell repertoires in COVID-19 (dated by TCRdb to 2018 to 2021). Libraries were built with the immunoSEQ multiplex PCR assay. TCRdb limited this immuneACCESS table to in-frame rearrangements with V and J called. A share of clones is missing; checked studies link under half to unresolved V genes, and the rest is unexplained. The sample table holds 250,000 to 350,000 clones, of which 75% to 90% were seen once. Clones ranked in the top ten supply 12% of the sample. Material for sequencing was peripheral blood. Receptors originate from a woman aged 60-75 years with acute or convalescent COVID-19.

The chain links TRBV2 to TRBJ1-3; 8 positions agree with TRBD1. CDR3 size: 16 residues. Germline V gene sequence: CDR1 SNHLY, CDR2 FYNNEI. Germline trimming cut 2 bases from V and 4 bases from J; bases unmatched to any gene: 7. CDR3 region: CASSERGSGGGNTIYF. CDR3 DNA: TGTGCCAGCAGTGAAAGGGGTTCAGGGGGCGGAAACACCATATATTTT.

The chain has TRBV21-1 and TRBJ2-7; TRBD1, as called in the table, went unchecked against the DNA. TRBV21-1 is assigned pseudogene status. This CDR3 contains 16 residues. Here the CDR3 reads CASSKVYRDRAPEQYF. In DNA, the CDR3 is TGTGCCAGCAGCAAAGTATACCGGGACAGGGCCCCAGAGCAGTACTTC.

The chain couples TRBV6-6 to TRBJ1-3, with D tentatively TRBD1 (5 bases). The germline V and J ends were trimmed by 8 bases and 0 bases, with 11 bases remaining between them. Looked up from germline, CDR1 is MNHNY and CDR2 is SVGAGI (reference sequence). CDR3 length: 14 residues. The DNA for the CDR3 is TGTGCCAGCGGGGCAGAGCGCTCTGGAAACACCATATATTTT. Its protein product is CASGAERSGNTIYF.

This chain connects TRBV19 to TRBJ2-7; 11 bases are shared with TRBD1. The CDR3 extends over 13 amino acids. The germline CDR1 and CDR2 sequences are LNHDA and SQIVND (reference sequence). The V segment lost 6 bases and the J segment 3 bases; nucleotides outside the gene matches: 1. CDR3 amino acids: CASSGTGGYEQYF. The CDR3 DNA follows: TGTGCCAGTAGCGGGACAGGGGGCTACGAGCAGTACTTC.

V is TRBV11-2 and J is TRBJ2-5; possibly TRBD2 for D (6 bases). There are 15 residues in the CDR3. The ends were cut back, 0 bases at V and 5 bases at J, with 13 bases in the middle. CDR1 and CDR2 (germline): SGHAT, FQNNGV. The CDR3: CASSLDSGGRETQYF. CDR3 in DNA: TGTGCCAGCAGCTTAGATAGCGGAGGGCGGGAGACCCAGTACTTC.

The chain combines TRBV3-1 (or the pseudogene TRBV3-2) with TRBJ1-1; the D is unclear. Trimming pared 0 bases from V and 1 base from J, leaving 6 bases between. The CDR3 has 14 residues. The germline V gene encodes CDR1 LGHDT and CDR2 YNNKEL (reference sequence). CDR3 region: CASSQDPGNTEAFF. CDR3 DNA: TGTGCCAGCAGCCAAGATCCAGGGAACACTGAAGCTTTCTTT.

The chain uses TRBV6-5 and TRBJ2-1; 9 bases align to TRBD1. The germline V gene has CDR1 MNHEY and CDR2 SVGAGI. V was pared by 0 bases and J by 12 bases, with 9 bases of the junction left unmatched. This CDR3 spans 15 amino acids. The CDR3 DNA sequence: TGTGCCAGCAGTTACTCTGGGACAGGGACTTTGGGGCAGTTCTTC. Its protein product is CASSYSGTGTLGQFF.

The gene calls are TRBV19 and TRBJ2-1, with 13 nucleotides matching TRBD2. Germline CDR1 and CDR2: LNHDA and SQIVND (reference sequence). The CDR3 length is 15 residues. After removal of 3 bases from V and 8 bases from J, the junction contained 4 bases not matched to a gene. The chain's CDR3 is CASSIGLAGAYEQFF. The DNA for the CDR3 is TGTGCCAGTAGTATCGGACTAGCGGGAGCCTATGAGCAGTTCTTC.

This clone came up once. This rearrangement joins TRBV6-5 to TRBJ2-5; D perhaps matches TRBD1 (6 bases). This CDR3 is 15 amino acids long. V was cut by 6 bases and J by 5 bases, with 19 bases left in between. Per the germline V gene, CDR1 is MNHEY and CDR2 is SVGAGI. CDR3 in DNA: TGTGCCAGCAGCCACTACGAGGGGGATGGGGAGACCCAGTACTTC. Its protein is CASSHYEGDGETQYF.

V is TRBV7-9 and J is TRBJ1-2; 8 nucleotides align to TRBD1. CDR3 length: 17 residues. Germline-derived CDR1 and CDR2 are SEHNR and FQNEAQ (reference sequence). The V segment lost 5 bases and the J segment 2 bases; nucleotides outside the gene matches: 13. The chain's CDR3 is CASSTQPSGGLNYGYTF. CDR3 in DNA: TGTGCCAGCAGCACACAACCCTCAGGGGGCCTCAACTATGGCTACACCTTC.

The chain carries TRBV7-2 and TRBJ1-2; possible D gene TRBD1, 6 bases. CDR3 length equals 16 residues. Trimming took off 4 bases at V and 5 bases at J, with 20 bases between the two ends. Looked up from germline, CDR1 is SGHTA and CDR2 is FQGNSA. The CDR3 here is CASSSPGQGRGYGYTF. As DNA, the CDR3 is TGTGCCAGCAGCTCCCCGGGGCAGGGGCGAGGGTATGGCTACACCTTC.

This clone was seen a single time. The chain joins TRBV19 to TRBJ1-3; D not certain. The ends were cut back, 6 bases at V and 1 base at J, with 10 bases in the middle. Germline CDR1 reads LNHDA; CDR2 reads SQIVND (reference sequence). This CDR3 is built from 14 residues. For the CDR3, the DNA is TGTGCCAGTAGGAGAGGGAGTTCTGGAAACACCATATATTTT. Amino acids: CASRRGSSGNTIYF.

This chain uses TRBV15 with TRBJ2-3; perhaps TRBD2 as D (6 bases). CDR1 is LNHNV and CDR2 is YYDKDF in the germline V gene (reference sequence). The CDR3 contains 16 residues. Between the trimmed V and J ends, which lost 4 bases and 0 bases, there was a span of 14 bases. DNA of the CDR3: TGTGCCACCAGCAACCCCGGGACTGCTAGCACAGATACGCAGTATTTT. As protein: CATSNPGTASTDTQYF.

The chain joins TRBV6-5 to TRBJ2-2; TRBD2 is a possible D gene (5 bases). This CDR3 is 13 amino acids long. V lost 6 bases and J 6 bases, leaving 11 bases between the germline ends. Germline CDR1 and CDR2: MNHEY and SVGAGI. The CDR3 spells CASRLGASGELFF. In DNA, the CDR3 is TGTGCCAGCAGATTGGGAGCCTCCGGGGAGCTGTTTTTT.

The table lists this clone with a count of one. The rearrangement uses TRBV7-8 and TRBJ2-2, with 7 bases lining up with TRBD1. CDR3 length: 14 residues. The germline V gene encodes CDR1 SGHVS and CDR2 FQNEAQ. The V and J ends lost 6 bases and 1 base, in that order; junction bases with no gene match: 2. The CDR3 DNA reads TGTGCCAGCAGGAGACAGGGGAACACCGGGGAGCTGTTTTTT. This codes for CASRRQGNTGELFF.

The J gene is TRBJ2-1, the V gene TRBV6-2 or TRBV6-3, with TRBD2 matching over 8 bases. The CDR3 covers 15 residues. The ends lost 6 bases at V and 6 bases at J; junction bases unmatched: 10. Germline CDR1 and CDR2: MNHEY and SVGEGT. Written as DNA, the CDR3 is TGTGCCAGCAGCCCCGCCCGGGGGGGGGCCAATGAGCAGTTCTTC. Its protein product is CASSPARGGANEQFF.

The chain couples TRBV7-9 to TRBJ1-3, with D unclear. This CDR3 comprises 15 residues. The germline V gene encodes CDR1 SEHNR and CDR2 FQNEAQ (reference sequence). V was shortened by 2 bases and J by 0 bases, with 8 bases between the two germline ends. CDR3 nucleotide sequence: TGTGCCAGCAGCTTATCACAAAGCTCTGGAAACACCATATATTTT. Translation: CASSLSQSSGNTIYF.

The rearrangement links TRBV9 to TRBJ1-6; TRBD1 agrees at 11 bases. Germline lookup yields CDR1 SGDLS and CDR2 YYNGEE. This CDR3 contains 16 residues. The junction had 6 bases not matched to a gene; V was cut back by 0 bases and J by 10 bases. The CDR3 DNA sequence: TGTGCCAGCAGCGTAGAGGGGACAGGGGGACGGTCACCCCTCCACTTT. This sequence encodes CASSVEGTGGRSPLHF. Complete variable domain (other parts from reference TRBV9 and TRBJ1-6): DSGVTQTPKHLITATGQRVTLRCSPRSGDLSVYWYQQSLDQGLQFLIQYYNGEERAKGNILERFSAQQFPDLHSELNLSSLELGDSALYFCASSVEGTGGRSPLHFGNGTRLTVT.

The rearrangement uses TRBV6-5 and TRBJ1-1; unclear D gene. Trimming removed 8 bases from V and 1 base from J, with 11 bases in between. This CDR3 contains 13 residues. Germline CDR1 and CDR2: MNHEY and SVGAGI. The CDR3 region has the DNA TGTGCCAGCGCCTACGGGAAGAACACTGAAGCTTTCTTT. It translates to CASAYGKNTEAFF.

V and J are TRBV30 and TRBJ2-1; 7 nucleotides align to TRBD2. V lost 3 bases, J lost 7 bases, and 9 bases stayed unmatched. The CDR3 has 14 residues. Germline V lookup: CDR1 GTSNPN, CDR2 SVGIG (reference sequence). CDR3 sequence reads: CAWSPGWTRNEQFF. The CDR3 nucleotides are TGTGCCTGGAGCCCTGGGTGGACTAGGAATGAGCAGTTCTTC.

The chain uses TRBV6-2 or TRBV6-3 and TRBJ2-5; 7 bases align to TRBD2. The J segment lost 2 bases and the V segment lost 2 bases, leaving 8 bases of the junction unmatched. Germline V gene sequence: CDR1 MNHEY, CDR2 SVGEGT. This CDR3 is built from 16 residues. The CDR3 sequence: CASSYPLAGLQETQYF. CDR3 DNA: TGTGCCAGCAGTTACCCCCTCGCGGGACTACAAGAGACCCAGTACTTC.

The CDR3 protein is CSVEDERRRGTEAFF. The CDR3 region has the DNA TGCAGCGTTGAAGATGAACGGCGCAGGGGTACTGAAGCTTTCTTT. The gene calls are TRBV29-1 and TRBJ1-1, with D maybe TRBD1 (6 bases). Germline-derived CDR1 and CDR2 are SQVTM and ANQGSEA. CDR3 size: 15 residues. Trimming left V 0 bases short and J 5 bases short, with 16 bases between.

The DNA for the CDR3 is TGTGCCAGCAGCTTAGCGCACTTAAGCAATCAGCCCCAGCATTTT. Translating gives CASSLAHLSNQPQHF. The chain couples TRBV7-2 to TRBJ1-5; D unclear. The V end lost 0 bases, the J end lost 1 base, and 7 bases lay between the germline ends. The CDR3 is made up of 15 amino acids. In germline, CDR1 is SGHTA, CDR2 FQGNSA.

As for this clone: In the same sample, other DNA sequences code for this CDR3. This chain joins TRBV14 and TRBJ1-2, with TRBD1 identical over 9 bases. J gave up 5 bases and V 2 bases, and 6 bases lay outside the gene matches. Germline assignment: CDR1 SGHDN and CDR2 FVKESK. CDR3 length: 15 residues. This chain's CDR3 is CASSQTQGALYGYTF. The CDR3 nucleotides read TGTGCCAGCAGCCAAACACAGGGGGCGTTGTATGGCTACACCTTC.

The chain has TRBV28 and TRBJ2-7, with 11 positions matching TRBD1. CDR3 length: 15 residues. Per germline, CDR1 MDHEN and CDR2 SYDVKM. After removal of 5 bases from V and 3 bases from J, the junction contained 6 bases not matched to a gene. This chain's CDR3 is CASSKVGTGGYEQYF. CDR3 in DNA: TGTGCCAGCAGTAAAGTAGGGACAGGGGGCTACGAGCAGTACTTC. Together with reference TRBV28 and TRBJ2-7, the CDR3 gives the full variable domain: DVKVTQSSRYLVKRTGEKVFLECVQDMDHENMFWYRQDPGLGLRLIYFSYDVKMKEKGDIPEGYSVSREKKERFSLILESASTNQTSMYLCASSKVGTGGYEQYFGPGTRLTVT.

The chain is built from TRBV29-1 and TRBJ1-1; D may be TRBD1 (5 bases). Per the germline V gene, CDR1 is SQVTM and CDR2 is ANQGSEA. The CDR3 is made up of 15 amino acids. Deletions cut 4 bases from V and 4 bases from J, with 19 bases between. CDR3 amino acids: CSVVGHGLLGTEAFF. In DNA form, the CDR3 reads TGCAGCGTTGTAGGACACGGATTGCTGGGCACTGAAGCTTTCTTT. The complete variable domain, with remaining parts taken from reference TRBV29-1 and TRBJ1-1, reads SAVISQKPSRDICQRGTSLTIQCQVDSQVTMMFWYRQQPGQSLTLIATANQGSEATYESGFVIDKFPISRPNLTFSTLTVSNMSPEDSSIYLCSVVGHGLLGTEAFFGQGTRLTVV.